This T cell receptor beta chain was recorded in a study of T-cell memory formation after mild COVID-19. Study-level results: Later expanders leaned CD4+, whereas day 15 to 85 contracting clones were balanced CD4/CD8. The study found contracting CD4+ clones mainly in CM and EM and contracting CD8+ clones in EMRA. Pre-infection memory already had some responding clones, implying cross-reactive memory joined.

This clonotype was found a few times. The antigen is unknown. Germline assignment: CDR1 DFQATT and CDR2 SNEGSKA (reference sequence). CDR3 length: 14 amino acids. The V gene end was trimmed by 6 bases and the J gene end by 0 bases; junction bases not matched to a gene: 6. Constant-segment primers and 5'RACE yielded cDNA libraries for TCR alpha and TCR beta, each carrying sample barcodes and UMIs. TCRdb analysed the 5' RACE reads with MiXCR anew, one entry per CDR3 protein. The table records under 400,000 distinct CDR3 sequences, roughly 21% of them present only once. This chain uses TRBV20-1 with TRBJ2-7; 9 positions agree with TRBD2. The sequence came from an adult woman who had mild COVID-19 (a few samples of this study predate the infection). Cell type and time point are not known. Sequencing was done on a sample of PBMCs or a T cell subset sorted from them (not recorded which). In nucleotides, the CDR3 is TGCAGTGCAATGAGCGGGGGGCACTCCTACGAGCAGTACTTC. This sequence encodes CSAMSGGHSYEQYF.